This T cell receptor beta chain was retrieved from a study of blood T cell repertoires in COVID-19. Across the whole study: Whether acute or convalescent, the COVID-19 samples came from the United States, Italy and Spain.

During active infection, Seattle patients enrolled and were then monitored through disease. Authors' data handling: Reference gene primers were amplified, and this amplification served to estimate nucleated cell counts. Here immunoSEQ multiplex PCR was the method, and the copy in TCRdb shows in-frame clones only, minus some. D and trimming come from the DNA, and the V and J calls and clone size come from that table. The repertoire holds 450,000 or so clones, 89% seen once, with roughly 1.6% in the top ten. This CDR3 has 14 amino acids. The germline V gene has CDR1 SGHRS and CDR2 YFSETQ. Trimming removed 4 bases at V and 7 bases at J, with 17 bases between.

The sequence was obtained from a woman between 40 and 50 years old with COVID-19, enrolled during active disease. The sample taken for sequencing was peripheral blood. The V and J genes are TRBV5-1 and TRBJ1-1, with D possibly being TRBD1 (5 bases). CDR3 protein: CASSMTVLGGEAFF. CDR3 DNA: TGCGCCAGCAGCATGACAGTGCTAGGCGGTGAAGCTTTCTTT.